The 18 T cell receptor beta chains reported below all come from one sample, sequenced in a study of Ad26.COV2.S vaccination and SARS-CoV-2 variants. The data were produced by immunoSEQ multiplex PCR, yet TCRdb's version contains in-frame clones alone and is incomplete. Of about 370,000 clones in the sample, less than 90% were seen once. Treatment in this sample: roughly 19 received Ad26.COV2.S at low or high dose, single or two shots; about 5 received placebo; per-sample allocation not given. Repertoires come from day 63 after the first vaccine or placebo injection. Here the sequenced sample was peripheral blood, taken in a trial of Ad26.COV2.S vaccine versus placebo. The receptors come from a person between 18 and 59 years old who received the Ad26.COV2.S COVID-19 vaccine or a placebo.

For the CDR3, the DNA is TGTGCCAGCAGCTCATGGGGGGATACCGGGGAGCTGTTTTTT. It specifies CASSSWGDTGELFF. The chain couples TRBV7-8 to TRBJ2-2; tentative D call: TRBD2 (6 bases). Per the germline V gene, CDR1 is SGHVS and CDR2 is FQNEAQ. This CDR3 region has 14 residues. V lost 4 bases to trimming and J lost 5 bases, with 11 bases between them.

CDR3 in amino acids: CASSRRDHTNEQFF. As DNA, the CDR3 is TGCGCCAGCAGCAGGCGGGACCACACCAATGAGCAGTTCTTC. The chain is built from TRBV4-1 and TRBJ2-1; D might be TRBD2 (6 bases). V was pared by 5 bases and J by 6 bases, with 14 bases between. CDR1 and CDR2 from the germline V gene are MGHRA and YSYEKL. The CDR3 runs to 14 residues.

As concerns this clone: This same CDR3 is encoded by further DNA sequences in the sample. This chain's CDR3 is CASSSSGGSYEQYF. The CDR3 DNA is TGTGCCAGCAGTAGCAGCGGGGGGTCCTACGAGCAGTACTTC. This rearrangement joins TRBV6-5 to TRBJ2-7, with 9 bases lining up with TRBD2. Germline CDR1 reads MNHEY; CDR2 reads SVGAGI. The CDR3 is 14 amino acids. Losses at the gene ends were 5 bases for V and 1 base for J; bases not matched to a gene: 3.

This clone has a handful of counts. The rearrangement uses TRBV25-1 and TRBJ1-4; D perhaps matches TRBD1 (6 bases). This CDR3 region has 15 residues. V lost 2 bases and J 5 bases, leaving 12 bases between the germline ends. The germline gives CDR1 MGHDK, CDR2 SYGVNS. The CDR3 loop is CASSELRGKNEKLFF. As DNA, the CDR3 is TGTGCCAGCAGTGAACTCAGGGGTAAGAATGAAAAACTGTTTTTT. The entire variable domain, with the rest obtained from reference TRBV25-1 and TRBJ1-4, is as follows: EADIYQTPRYLVIGTGKKITLECSQTMGHDKMYWYQQDPGMELHLIHYSYGVNSTEKGDLSSESTVSRIRTEHFPLTLESARPSHTSQYLCASSELRGKNEKLFFGSGTQLSVL.

The rearrangement joins TRBV6-5 to TRBJ2-7, with TRBD1 matching 7 bases. This CDR3 has 14 amino acids. Germline CDR1 reads MNHEY; CDR2 reads SVGAGI. After removal of 2 bases from V and 3 bases from J, the junction contained 4 bases not matched to a gene. The CDR3 sequence is CASSYRNRGYEQYF. The CDR3 DNA reads TGTGCCAGCAGTTACAGGAACAGGGGCTACGAGCAGTACTTC.

The rearrangement uses TRBV5-1 and TRBJ2-7; tentatively, D is TRBD2 (6 bases). This CDR3 is 16 amino acids long. Germline V gene data show CDR1 as SGHRS and CDR2 as YFSETQ. Deletions cut 4 bases from V and 2 bases from J, with 19 bases between. The CDR3 here is CASSPGKAGRAYEQYF. The CDR3 DNA is TGCGCCAGCAGCCCAGGAAAGGCGGGGAGAGCCTACGAGCAGTACTTC.

This chain links TRBV6-6 with TRBJ2-1, with D perhaps TRBD1 or TRBD2 (5 bases each). CDR1 is MNHNY, CDR2 SVGAGI, per germline (reference sequence). This CDR3 has 14 amino acids. Trimming took off 4 bases at V and 5 bases at J, with 12 bases between the two ends. The CDR3 region is CASSLGPNDNEQFF. Written as DNA, the CDR3 is TGTGCCAGCAGTTTGGGACCGAATGACAATGAGCAGTTCTTC.

The chain carries TRBV4-1 and TRBJ1-1; D ambiguous. Germline V gene sequence: CDR1 MGHRA, CDR2 YSYEKL. The CDR3 has 13 residues. V lost 3 bases to trimming and J lost 10 bases, with 15 bases between them. CDR3 in DNA: TGCGCCAGCAGCCAGTCCCCCCGTAGTTTAGCTTTCTTT. Its translation is CASSQSPRSLAFF.

The V call is TRBV5-1, the J call TRBJ2-7; TRBD2 is a possible D gene (6 bases). Germline V gene lookup returns CDR1 SGHRS and CDR2 YFSETQ. The CDR3 has 14 amino acids. V lost 0 bases, J lost 1 base, and 8 bases lay in between. The CDR3 loop reads CASSLDGGSYEQYF. The DNA of the CDR3 is TGCGCCAGCAGCTTGGATGGGGGGTCCTACGAGCAGTACTTC.

The chain uses TRBV19 and TRBJ2-7; 7 bases map to TRBD2. With 6 bases clipped from V and 2 bases from J, the junction kept 10 bases outside the gene matches. The V gene's germline CDR1 is LNHDA and CDR2 SQIVND (reference sequence). CDR3 length equals 15 residues. The CDR3 sequence is CASSMGREGTYEQYF. The CDR3 DNA reads as TGTGCCAGTAGCATGGGAAGGGAGGGAACCTACGAGCAGTACTTC.

V gene TRBV6-2 or TRBV6-3 combines with J gene TRBJ2-1; 12 bases line up with TRBD1. Losses at the gene ends were 7 bases for V and 7 bases for J; bases not matched to a gene: 32. CDR3 length equals 23 residues. Germline loops: CDR1 MNHEY, CDR2 SVGEGT. In DNA form, the CDR3 reads TGTGCCAGCACCCCGCTGAATCCGGGACAGGGGGCCTCTACTAGCAAGGGGATAAATGAGCAGTTCTTC. Its translation: CASTPLNPGQGASTSKGINEQFF.

CDR3 protein: CASSIMGLSNQPQHF. In nucleotides, the CDR3 is TGTGCCAGCAGCATTATGGGTTTGAGCAATCAGCCCCAGCATTTT. The gene calls are TRBV27 and TRBJ1-5, with no clear D. Germline CDR1 MNHEY, CDR2 SMNVEV (reference sequence). The CDR3 length is 15 residues. Trimming left V 6 bases short and J 1 base short, with 13 bases between.

This clone was observed once. This chain links TRBV7-2 with TRBJ1-6; 9 bases map to TRBD1. The CDR3 contains 15 residues. Looked up from germline, CDR1 is SGHTA and CDR2 is FQGNSA. V lost 1 base and J lost 5; bases outside the gene matches: 0. CDR3 sequence (DNA): TGTGCCAGCAGCTTAGGGGACAGGGATAATTCACCCCTCCACTTT. The encoded protein is CASSLGDRDNSPLHF.

CDR3 region: CASSVSISGGSQETQYF. The DNA for the CDR3 is TGTGCCAGCAGCGTGTCAATTAGCGGGGGCAGCCAGGAAACCCAGTACTTC. The chain joins TRBV9 to TRBJ2-5; 9 bases align to TRBD2. The V gene end was trimmed by 2 bases and the J gene end by 8 bases; junction bases not matched to a gene: 16. The germline gives CDR1 SGDLS, CDR2 YYNGEE. The CDR3 contains 17 residues.

The rearrangement links TRBV6-1 to TRBJ2-7; 11 nucleotides agree with TRBD2. The CDR3 totals 15 residues. Germline-derived CDR1 and CDR2 are MNHNS and SASEGT. With V trimmed by 3 bases and J by 3 bases, 4 bases remained unmatched. The CDR3 is CASSDLAGGFYEQYF. CDR3 bases: TGTGCCAGCAGTGACCTAGCGGGGGGCTTCTACGAGCAGTACTTC.

V usage is TRBV7-8 and J usage is TRBJ2-5; D may correspond to TRBD1 or TRBD2 (5 bases each). Per germline, CDR1 SGHVS and CDR2 FQNEAQ. The CDR3 sequence is 16 residues long. V lost 1 base and J lost 0, with 12 bases in between. This CDR3 is CASSLVYRRDQETQYF. In DNA, the CDR3 is TGTGCCAGCAGCTTAGTCTACAGGCGGGACCAAGAGACCCAGTACTTC.

The V and J genes are TRBV11-2 and TRBJ2-3; D remains ambiguous. CDR3 size: 14 residues. Germline V gives CDR1 SGHAT, CDR2 FQNNGV. V was shortened by 0 bases and J by 2 bases, with 6 bases between the two germline ends. The chain's CDR3 is CASSLDSHTDTQYF. The CDR3 coding sequence is TGTGCCAGCAGCTTAGATTCCCACACAGATACGCAGTATTTT.

The chain recombines TRBV5-6 with TRBJ2-2; D is undetermined. Deletions cut 2 bases from V and 6 bases from J, with 5 bases between. Germline V CDR1 and CDR2: SGHDT, YYEEEE. The CDR3 is 12 amino acids. CDR3 residues: CASSLYPGELFF. The CDR3 bases are TGTGCCAGCAGCTTATATCCCGGGGAGCTGTTTTTT.